This T cell receptor (beta chain) was captured by sequencing in a study of cytomegalovirus exposure and HLA in healthy donors. The PCR employed 60 Vbeta primers together with 13 Jbeta primers. Sequencing was performed with immunoSEQ multiplex PCR; in TCRdb, only in-frame clones are kept and a portion is missing. Of 220,000 or so clones in the sample, 80% to 85% were seen once. This CDR3 has 17 residues. V shed 5 bases, J shed 0 bases, and the junction held 9 bases outside the gene matches. CDR1 and CDR2 (germline): MNHEY, SMNVEV (reference sequence). The TCR comes from a woman between 40 and 50 years old in good health and CMV-seronegative. Input material: PBMCs. The gene calls are TRBV27 and TRBJ1-3, with 8 bases aligning to TRBD1. CDR3 region: CASSPIGQGASGNTIYF. Written as DNA, the CDR3 is TGTGCCAGCAGTCCCATCGGACAGGGAGCCTCTGGAAACACCATATATTTT.